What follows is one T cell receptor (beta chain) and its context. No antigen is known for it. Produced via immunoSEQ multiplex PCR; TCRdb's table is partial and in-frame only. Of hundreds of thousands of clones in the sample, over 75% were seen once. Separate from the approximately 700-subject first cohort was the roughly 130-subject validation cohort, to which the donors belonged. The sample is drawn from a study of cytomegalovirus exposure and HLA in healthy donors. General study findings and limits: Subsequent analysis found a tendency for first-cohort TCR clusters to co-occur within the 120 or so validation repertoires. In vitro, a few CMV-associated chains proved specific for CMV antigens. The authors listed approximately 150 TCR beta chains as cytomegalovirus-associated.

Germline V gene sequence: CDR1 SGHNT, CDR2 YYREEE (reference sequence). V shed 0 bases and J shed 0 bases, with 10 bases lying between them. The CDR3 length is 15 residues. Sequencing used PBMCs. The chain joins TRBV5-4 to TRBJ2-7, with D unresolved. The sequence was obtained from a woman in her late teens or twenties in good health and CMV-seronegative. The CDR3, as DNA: TGTGCCAGCAGCTTGGGTCAGGTAACCTCCTACGAGCAGTACTTC. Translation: CASSLGQVTSYEQYF.